Shown below are 30 T cell receptor beta chains from a single sample sequenced in a study of T-cell memory formation after mild COVID-19. MiXCR, run by TCRdb on the 5' RACE reads, gives a single entry per CDR3 protein. Here the sample spans 300,000 or so distinct CDR3 sequences, roughly 17% being singletons. The specimen was PBMCs or a T cell subset sorted from them (not recorded which). Source of these receptors: a man aged 18-30 years who had mild COVID-19 (a few samples of this study predate the infection). Cell type and time point are not known.

The chain is built from TRBV6-5 and TRBJ2-7; 10 bases align to TRBD1. CDR3 length: 14 amino acids. Germline lookup yields CDR1 MNHEY and CDR2 SVGAGI. Unmatched junction bases numbered 2, after V lost 2 bases and J lost 4 bases. Here the CDR3 reads CASSYQGQGYEQYF. For the CDR3, the DNA is TGTGCCAGCAGTTACCAGGGACAGGGGTACGAGCAGTACTTC.

This clonotype turned up a few times. V usage is TRBV15 and J usage is TRBJ2-7; D not certain. Trimming took off 4 bases at V and 1 base at J, with 2 bases between the two ends. There are 11 residues in the CDR3. Germline V gene sequence: CDR1 LNHNV, CDR2 YYDKDF (reference sequence). CDR3: CATSNSYEQYF. DNA of the CDR3: TGTGCCACCAGCAATTCCTACGAGCAGTACTTC.

The sample holds a few counts of this clonotype. The rearrangement links TRBV3-1 to TRBJ1-2, with D possibly being TRBD1 (6 bases). CDR3 length: 14 residues. V shed 2 bases and J shed 6 bases, with 13 bases lying between them. Germline CDR1 LGHDT, CDR2 YNNKEL (reference sequence). CDR3 DNA sequence: TGTGCCAGCAGCCAATTCTTGGGGGGCGATGGCTACACCTTC. As protein: CASSQFLGGDGYTF. The variable domain in full, completed from reference TRBV3-1 and TRBJ1-2, reads DTAVSQTPKYLVTQMGNDKSIKCEQNLGHDTMYWYKQDSKKFLKIMFSYNNKELIINETVPNRFSPKSPDKAHLNLHINSLELGDSAVYFCASSQFLGGDGYTFGSGTRLTVV.

This sequence joins TRBV5-5 and TRBJ2-7, with 9 bases identical to TRBD2. The CDR3 is made up of 15 amino acids. Unmatched junction bases numbered 5, after V lost 0 bases and J lost 4 bases. The germline gives CDR1 SGHKS, CDR2 YYEKEE (reference sequence). In nucleotides, the CDR3 is TGTGCCAGCAGCTTGGACCTAGCGGGGATATACGAGCAGTACTTC. This gives the protein CASSLDLAGIYEQYF.

This chain uses TRBV5-1 with TRBJ2-3; 8 nucleotides match TRBD2. CDR3 size: 18 residues. Germline V gene sequence: CDR1 SGHRS, CDR2 YFSETQ. V trimming: 0 bases; J trimming: 0 bases; junction bases outside the gene matches: 9. The CDR3 is CASSLALAGGSSTDTQYF. DNA for the CDR3: TGCGCCAGCAGCTTGGCGTTGGCGGGGGGCTCTAGCACAGATACGCAGTATTTT.

The sample holds a few counts of this clonotype. The gene calls are TRBV6-2 or TRBV6-3 and TRBJ2-2; the D is unclear. This CDR3 comprises 13 residues. Germline values: CDR1 MNHEY, CDR2 SVGEGT. V was clipped by 5 bases and J by 6 bases, with 10 bases between them. The CDR3 nucleotides are TGTGCCAGCAGTAACGTCCGCCCCGGGGAGCTGTTTTTT. Its protein product is CASSNVRPGELFF.

The chain has TRBV6-2 or TRBV6-3 and TRBJ2-7; 8 bases are shared with TRBD1. The CDR3 consists of 14 residues. The junction had 7 bases not matched to a gene; V was cut back by 6 bases and J by 3 bases. Germline V gene data show CDR1 as MNHEY and CDR2 as SVGEGT. CDR3 residues: CASRAPGGYYEQYF. In nucleotides, the CDR3 is TGTGCCAGCAGGGCCCCAGGGGGCTACTACGAGCAGTACTTC.

The sample holds a few counts of this clonotype. V usage is TRBV7-3 and J usage is TRBJ2-5, with 8 bases lining up with TRBD1. Germline V gives CDR1 SGHTA, CDR2 FQGTGA. This CDR3 is built from 16 residues. V trimming: 5 bases; J trimming: 4 bases; junction bases outside the gene matches: 12. Here the CDR3 reads CASSKNGQGIGETQYF. In DNA, the CDR3 is TGTGCCAGCAGCAAAAATGGACAGGGAATCGGAGAGACCCAGTACTTC.

This clonotype was seen more than once but under ten times. V gene TRBV20-1 combines with J gene TRBJ2-7; 10 nucleotides agree with TRBD2. Trimming at V came to 0 bases and at J to 2 bases, leaving 10 bases not matched to a gene. CDR1 and CDR2 (germline): DFQATT, SNEGSKA (reference sequence). This CDR3 spans 17 amino acids. CDR3 coding DNA: TGCAGTGCTAGAGATCCCCGACTAGCGGGTTTTGCCTACGAGCAGTACTTC. It is translated as CSARDPRLAGFAYEQYF.

This clonotype was seen more than once but under ten times. The chain recombines TRBV12-3 or TRBV12-4 with TRBJ1-1, with 7 bases fitting TRBD1. J was trimmed by 0 bases and V by 6 bases; bases with no gene match: 13. There are 17 residues in the CDR3. The CDR3 loop reads CASRSQGVLHLNTEAFF. Here the CDR3 DNA reads TGTGCCAGCAGATCCCAGGGGGTACTCCACCTGAACACTGAAGCTTTCTTT.

This clonotype has a handful of counts. The chain couples TRBV6-5 to TRBJ1-5; 9 nucleotides line up with TRBD1. V dropped 2 bases and J dropped 5; count of bases not matched to a gene: 4. In germline, CDR1 is MNHEY, CDR2 SVGAGI. The CDR3 is 15 amino acids. DNA of the CDR3: TGTGCCAGCAGTTACACGGGACAGGGAGATCAGCCCCAGCATTTT. Translated: CASSYTGQGDQPQHF.

This clonotype has a handful of counts. The chain carries TRBV15 and TRBJ2-1; 7 bases agree with TRBD1. Trimming removed 2 bases from V and 6 bases from J; junction bases left unmatched: 19. The CDR3 runs to 19 residues. CDR1 and CDR2 from the germline V gene are LNHNV and YYDKDF (reference sequence). The CDR3 loop reads CATSRHSSLRDSNVNEQFF. The CDR3 nucleotides read TGTGCCACCAGCAGACACTCCTCCCTCCGGGACAGCAACGTCAATGAGCAGTTCTTC.

This clonotype has more than one count but fewer than ten. The rearrangement links TRBV5-1 to TRBJ2-7; 8 nucleotides match TRBD2. The CDR3 has 14 residues. J gave up 5 bases and V 4 bases, and 8 bases lay outside the gene matches. CDR1 and CDR2 (germline): SGHRS, YFSETQ. The CDR3 sequence: CASSPGGGRDEQYV. Written as DNA, the CDR3 is TGCGCCAGCAGCCCCGGGGGGGGGCGAGACGAGCAGTACGTC.

The chain joins TRBV20-1 to TRBJ1-6, with D unresolved. Trimming shortened V by 0 bases and J by 2 bases, and 11 bases separated the two germline ends. CDR3 length: 16 amino acids. Germline-derived CDR1 and CDR2 are DFQATT and SNEGSKA (reference sequence). The CDR3 here is CSARERGSTYNSPLHF. The CDR3 DNA is TGCAGTGCTAGAGAGAGAGGGAGCACCTATAATTCACCCCTCCACTTT.

This chain joins TRBV5-1 and TRBJ2-7; TRBD1 aligns across 8 bases. Looked up from germline, CDR1 is SGHRS and CDR2 is YFSETQ. The CDR3 spans 15 residues. V lost 4 bases and J lost 6; bases outside the gene matches: 12. The CDR3 here is CASSVGQGPLGEQYF. The CDR3 coding sequence is TGCGCCAGCAGCGTCGGACAGGGCCCCTTGGGCGAGCAGTACTTC.

In its sample, this clonotype was seen a few times. The genes are TRBV28 and TRBJ2-7; D possibly corresponds to TRBD1 (6 bases). The CDR3 has 12 amino acids. Germline values: CDR1 MDHEN, CDR2 SYDVKM. Deletions cut 6 bases from V and 5 bases from J, with 11 bases between. The CDR3: CASSQGFHEQYV. In nucleotides, the CDR3 is TGTGCCAGCAGCCAGGGGTTTCACGAGCAGTACGTC.

The rearrangement joins TRBV14 to TRBJ2-6; possible D gene TRBD2, 6 bases. The CDR3 covers 19 residues. Germline V gene lookup returns CDR1 SGHDN and CDR2 FVKESK. Trimming left V 3 bases short and J 4 bases short, with 22 bases between. CDR3 sequence: CASSQGPGLLGPGANVLTF. The CDR3 nucleotides read TGTGCCAGCAGCCAGGGCCCGGGACTCCTCGGTCCGGGGGCCAACGTCCTGACTTTC.

This clonotype was detected only a few times. The chain joins TRBV5-5 to TRBJ2-1; 9 bases fit TRBD1. The CDR3 sequence is 16 residues long. V lost 5 bases and J lost 3; bases outside the gene matches: 9. Per germline, CDR1 SGHKS and CDR2 YYEKEE (reference sequence). The CDR3 DNA is TGTGCCAGCAGTCACTGGGACAGGGAGCTCTACAATGAGCAGTTCTTC. Translated: CASSHWDRELYNEQFF. Complete variable domain (other parts from reference TRBV5-5 and TRBJ2-1): DAGVTQSPTHLIKTRGQQVTLRCSPISGHKSVSWYQQVLGQGPQFIFQYYEKEERGRGNFPDRFSARQFPNYSSELNVNALLLGDSALYLCASSHWDRELYNEQFFGPGTRLTVL.

The chain carries TRBV21-1 and TRBJ2-4; TRBD2 is the table's D call and was not checked against the DNA. TRBV21-1 is a pseudogene segment. The CDR3 is 15 residues long. CDR3 coding DNA: TGTGCCAGCAGCATGCGGACTTGGGGGAAAAACATTCAGTACTTC. It specifies CASSMRTWGKNIQYF.

The V and J genes are TRBV20-1 and TRBJ1-2; 7 nucleotides line up with TRBD1. Germline V CDR1 and CDR2: DFQATT, SNEGSKA (reference sequence). There are 13 residues in the CDR3. Unmatched junction bases numbered 7, after V lost 6 bases and J lost 3 bases. The CDR3, as DNA: TGCAGTGCCCAGGGGGTGGGCTACTATGGCTACACCTTC. This translates into CSAQGVGYYGYTF.

The rearrangement joins TRBV5-1 to TRBJ1-1, with TRBD1 matching over 9 bases. The CDR3 loop spans 16 amino acids. Unmatched junction bases numbered 8, after V lost 4 bases and J lost 1 base. Germline assignment: CDR1 SGHRS and CDR2 YFSETQ. CDR3 region: CASSPDRGFTNTEAFF. The CDR3 DNA reads as TGCGCCAGCAGCCCGGACAGGGGATTCACGAACACTGAAGCTTTCTTT.

In this sample, this clonotype turned up many times. V is TRBV29-1 and J is TRBJ1-1, with D perhaps TRBD1 (5 bases). The V and J ends lost 4 bases and 0 bases respectively, with 15 bases between them. Germline V gives CDR1 SQVTM, CDR2 ANQGSEA. This CDR3 spans 15 amino acids. In DNA form, the CDR3 reads TGCAGCGTTGGGGCAGGGTGGGGGATGAACACTGAAGCTTTCTTT. Translated, it gives CSVGAGWGMNTEAFF.

This clonotype has just a few counts. The chain recombines TRBV29-1 with TRBJ2-3; D uncertain. Trimming removed 3 bases from V and 4 bases from J, with 2 bases in between. CDR3 length: 10 residues. Germline V gene lookup returns CDR1 SQVTM and CDR2 ANQGSEA. CDR3 protein: CSVDSDTQYF. DNA of the CDR3: TGCAGCGTTGACTCAGATACGCAGTATTTT.

This clonotype showed up just a few times. V and J are TRBV4-3 and TRBJ2-7; D call uncertain. CDR1 is LGHNA and CDR2 is YSLEER in the germline V gene. This CDR3 has 14 residues. Trimming pared 0 bases from V and 6 bases from J, leaving 12 bases between. CDR3 amino acids: CASSQDSIRSEQYF. CDR3 in DNA: TGCGCCAGCAGCCAAGATAGTATTCGCAGCGAGCAGTACTTC.

There are a few counts of this clonotype. The rearrangement joins TRBV28 to TRBJ2-3; the D gene is possibly TRBD1 (5 bases). V was pared by 6 bases and J by 8 bases, with 12 bases between. Per the germline V gene, CDR1 is MDHEN and CDR2 is SYDVKM. This CDR3 is built from 12 residues. CDR3 DNA sequence: TGTGCCAGCAGGGGGCTTCGGCCTACGCAGTATTTT. Translation: CASRGLRPTQYF.

The V and J genes are TRBV5-6 and TRBJ2-2, with 7 bases that match TRBD1. The germline gives CDR1 SGHDT, CDR2 YYEEEE. Trimming cost V 3 bases and J 6 bases; bases outside gene matches: 5. CDR3 length equals 14 residues. The CDR3: CASSSDRVAGELFF. The CDR3 nucleotides read TGTGCCAGCAGCTCTGACAGGGTCGCCGGGGAGCTGTTTTTT.

This clonotype was detected only a few times. The chain carries TRBV4-2 and TRBJ1-5; D not resolved. This CDR3 comprises 16 residues. From germline, CDR1 is LGHNA and CDR2 YNFKEQ. Trimming pared 1 base from V and 3 bases from J, leaving 13 bases between. This CDR3 reads CASSQGGGGVNQPQHF. DNA for the CDR3: TGTGCCAGCAGCCAAGGGGGTGGTGGGGTCAATCAGCCCCAGCATTTT.

The chain combines TRBV20-1 with TRBJ2-1; D is undetermined. V was cut by 0 bases and J by 4 bases, with 10 bases left in between. Germline CDR1 and CDR2: DFQATT and SNEGSKA (reference sequence). The CDR3 runs 14 residues. The CDR3 loop is CSARDETHYNEQFF. CDR3 DNA sequence: TGCAGTGCTAGAGATGAGACACATTACAATGAGCAGTTCTTC.

This clonotype has a handful of counts. V is TRBV19 and J is TRBJ1-4, with 7 bases aligning to TRBD1. V was clipped by 2 bases and J by 4 bases; unmatched bases: 4. This CDR3 contains 15 residues. The germline V gene encodes CDR1 LNHDA and CDR2 SQIVND (reference sequence). CDR3: CASSIRDSNNEKLFF. CDR3 nucleotide sequence: TGTGCCAGTAGTATACGGGACAGTAATAATGAAAAACTGTTTTTT.

The table lists this clonotype with a few counts. This CDR3 is CASSPRTFGGYTF. The CDR3 DNA sequence: TGTGCCAGCAGCCCACGGACATTCGGTGGCTACACCTTC. This chain links TRBV7-2 with TRBJ1-2, with a weak D call TRBD1 (5 bases). This CDR3 contains 13 residues. The germline V gene encodes CDR1 SGHTA and CDR2 FQGNSA. V lost 5 bases to trimming and J lost 7 bases, with 14 bases between them.